Below are 14 T cell receptor beta chains sequenced from a single sample in a study of naive and memory T cell subsets. Two oligonucleotides, mixed equimolar, formed the beta constant-region primer covering TRBC1 and TRBC2. Four rounds of PCR amplified the ligated cDNA using nested alpha and beta constant-region primers plus SP2. TCRdb independently ran MiXCR on the UMI-ligation and nested PCR reads; one entry per CDR3 protein. The profile covers 130,000 or so distinct CDR3 sequences, with over 30% appearing a single time and approximately 0.88% taken by the ten largest. The specimen sequenced was central memory CD4+ T cells from blood. The receptor source for this set is a human donor in good health.

The chain joins TRBV11-3 to TRBJ2-1; 7 nucleotides line up with TRBD2. The germline V gene encodes CDR1 SGHNT and CDR2 YENEEA. V gave up 4 bases and J gave up 0 bases; unmatched junction bases: 0. The CDR3 is 14 amino acids. CDR3 region: CASSSGGSYNEQFF. Written as DNA, the CDR3 is TGTGCCAGCAGCTCGGGGGGCTCCTACAATGAGCAGTTCTTC.

This clonotype was seen only a few times. The chain uses TRBV5-1 and TRBJ2-1, with TRBD2 matching over 10 bases. V dropped 0 bases and J dropped 0; count of bases not matched to a gene: 9. Germline CDR1 SGHRS, CDR2 YFSETQ. The CDR3 is made up of 19 amino acids. The CDR3 region has the DNA TGCGCCAGCAGCTTGGGGACTAGCGGAGCTATGATCTCCTACAATGAGCAGTTCTTC. Its protein is CASSLGTSGAMISYNEQFF.

This clonotype was counted a few times. V and J are TRBV7-3 and TRBJ2-5; D may be TRBD1 or TRBD2 (5 bases each). Trimming removed 4 bases from V and 5 bases from J, with 14 bases in between. The length of the CDR3 is 14 residues. Germline V gene lookup returns CDR1 SGHTA and CDR2 FQGTGA. The CDR3 nucleotides are TGTGCCAGCAGCTGGGGACCGGACGGGGAGACCCAGTACTTC. It is translated as CASSWGPDGETQYF.

The J gene is TRBJ2-2, the V gene TRBV14; possibly TRBD2 for D (5 bases). CDR1 and CDR2 (germline): SGHDN, FVKESK. The length of the CDR3 is 17 residues. The germline V and J ends were trimmed by 6 bases and 1 base, with 18 bases remaining between them. In DNA form, the CDR3 reads TGTGCCAGCAGTGGAGGCCTTACTAGGAGGAACACCGGGGAGCTGTTTTTT. This sequence encodes CASSGGLTRRNTGELFF.

This clonotype was found a few times. The V call is TRBV7-2, the J call TRBJ2-7; D is unclear. The V gene lost 7 bases and the J gene lost 1 base, with 17 bases spanning the gap. The germline gives CDR1 SGHTA, CDR2 FQGNSA. CDR3 length: 15 residues. In nucleotides, the CDR3 is TGTGCCAGCAAATCCGGACGGAACCCTTCCTACGAGCAGTACTTC. As protein: CASKSGRNPSYEQYF.

This clonotype appeared a few times. The rearrangement joins TRBV10-3 to TRBJ1-1; D is possibly TRBD1 (5 bases). Trimming took off 4 bases at V and 1 base at J, with 16 bases between the two ends. The CDR3 contains 16 residues. CDR1 and CDR2 from the germline V gene are ENHRY and SYGVKD. CDR3: CAISARDISPNTEAFF. Written as DNA, the CDR3 is TGTGCCATCAGTGCCAGGGATATAAGCCCGAACACTGAAGCTTTCTTT.

The chain recombines TRBV20-1 with TRBJ2-7; D might be TRBD1 (6 bases). Trimming stripped 6 bases from V and 3 bases from J, with 12 bases between. The length of the CDR3 is 12 residues. CDR1 DFQATT and CDR2 SNEGSKA come from the germline V gene (reference sequence). The CDR3 region is CSAHRVGYEQYF. The DNA for the CDR3 is TGCAGTGCCCACAGGGTGGGCTACGAGCAGTACTTC.

This clonotype was seen more than once but under ten times. This chain connects TRBV5-6 to TRBJ2-7; 8 bases fit TRBD1. Germline V CDR1 and CDR2: SGHDT, YYEEEE. This CDR3 has 15 residues. The V gene end was trimmed by 6 bases and the J gene end by 4 bases; junction bases not matched to a gene: 12. CDR3 residues: CASNSNPTGGYEQYF. CDR3 DNA sequence: TGTGCCAGCAACTCGAACCCTACAGGGGGATACGAGCAGTACTTC.

This clonotype was detected many times. The chain employs TRBV20-1 and TRBJ2-1, with 8 bases that match TRBD2. J gave up 4 bases and V 0 bases, and 5 bases lay outside the gene matches. The germline CDR1 and CDR2 sequences are DFQATT and SNEGSKA (reference sequence). The CDR3 covers 15 residues. In DNA, the CDR3 is TGCAGTGCTAGAGATCTAGCGGGCCATTACAATGAGCAGTTCTTC. It is translated as CSARDLAGHYNEQFF.

This clonotype has just a few counts. The chain is built from TRBV11-1 and TRBJ2-1; possibly TRBD1 for D (6 bases). The length of the CDR3 is 14 residues. Germline V gene sequence: CDR1 SGHAT, CDR2 FQDESV (reference sequence). Trimming removed 5 bases at V and 12 bases at J, with 20 bases between. This CDR3 is CASSPGTRRGGQFF. The CDR3 nucleotides are TGTGCCAGCAGCCCTGGGACGCGCCGAGGGGGGCAGTTCTTC.

Comment on this clonotype: This may arise from a read error, as a much more abundant clone is one base away. V gene TRBV29-1 combines with J gene TRBJ2-1; D is uncertain. V was trimmed by 3 bases and J by 7 bases, leaving 7 bases between them. The length of the CDR3 is 11 residues. CDR1 SQVTM and CDR2 ANQGSEA come from the germline V gene. The CDR3 loop is CSVEGPNEQFF. CDR3 nucleotides: TGCAGCGTTGAGGGTCCAAATGAGCAGTTCTTC.

J is TRBJ2-7 and V is TRBV18; 8 nucleotides line up with TRBD1. From germline, CDR1 is KGHSH and CDR2 LQKENI. This CDR3 comprises 15 residues. The V and J ends lost 5 bases and 3 bases, in that order; junction bases with no gene match: 9. This CDR3 reads CASSYGTGSLYEQYF. CDR3 nucleotide sequence: TGTGCCAGCTCATACGGGACAGGATCCCTCTACGAGCAGTACTTC.

V and J are TRBV11-2 and TRBJ2-7; D is unclear. The CDR3 runs to 13 residues. The germline V gene encodes CDR1 SGHAT and CDR2 FQNNGV. Between the trimmed V and J ends, which lost 1 base and 5 bases, there was a span of 9 bases. Written as DNA, the CDR3 is TGTGCCAGCAGCTTAGTATCTGGGAACGAGCAGTACTTC. It translates to CASSLVSGNEQYF.

This clonotype was recorded once. This sequence joins TRBV6-1 and TRBJ1-6, with 8 bases identical to TRBD1. Germline loops: CDR1 MNHNS, CDR2 SASEGT. V shed 5 bases, J shed 5 bases, and the junction held 5 bases outside the gene matches. The CDR3 length is 15 residues. CDR3 sequence reads: CASSTLGQDNSPLHF. DNA for the CDR3: TGTGCCAGCAGTACGCTGGGACAGGATAATTCACCCCTCCACTTT.